This T cell receptor (beta chain) was profiled in a study of blood T cell repertoires in COVID-19. Study details: Sites across the United States, Italy and Spain contributed samples from acute and convalescent COVID-19. From T cells, B-cell-depleted T cells, or PBMCs came the material, which was cDNA or gDNA.

In the authors' methods: It was from reference gene primer amplification that nucleated cell counts were estimated. The data were produced by immunoSEQ multiplex PCR, yet TCRdb's version contains in-frame clones alone and is incomplete. V, J and clone size are those of that table, while D and trimming were read from the DNA. The sample shows 150,000 to 200,000 clones, over 80% of them seen only once. Looked up from germline, CDR1 is SGHNT and CDR2 is YYREEE (reference sequence). The CDR3 runs to 15 residues. Deletions cut 3 bases from V and 4 bases from J, with 11 bases between. The clonotype originates from an elderly woman with active or convalescent COVID-19. V is TRBV5-4 and J is TRBJ2-6, with D perhaps TRBD1 (6 bases). The sequenced material came from peripheral blood. CDR3 bases: TGTGCCAGCAGCTCGCAGGGGTACGGGGCCAACGTCCTGACTTTC. Protein product: CASSSQGYGANVLTF. The whole variable domain, filled in from reference TRBV5-4 and TRBJ2-6, reads ETGVTQSPTHLIKTRGQQVTLRCSSQSGHNTVSWYQQALGQGPQFIFQYYREEENGRGNFPPRFSGLQFPNYSSELNVNALELDDSALYLCASSSQGYGANVLTFGAGSRLTVL.